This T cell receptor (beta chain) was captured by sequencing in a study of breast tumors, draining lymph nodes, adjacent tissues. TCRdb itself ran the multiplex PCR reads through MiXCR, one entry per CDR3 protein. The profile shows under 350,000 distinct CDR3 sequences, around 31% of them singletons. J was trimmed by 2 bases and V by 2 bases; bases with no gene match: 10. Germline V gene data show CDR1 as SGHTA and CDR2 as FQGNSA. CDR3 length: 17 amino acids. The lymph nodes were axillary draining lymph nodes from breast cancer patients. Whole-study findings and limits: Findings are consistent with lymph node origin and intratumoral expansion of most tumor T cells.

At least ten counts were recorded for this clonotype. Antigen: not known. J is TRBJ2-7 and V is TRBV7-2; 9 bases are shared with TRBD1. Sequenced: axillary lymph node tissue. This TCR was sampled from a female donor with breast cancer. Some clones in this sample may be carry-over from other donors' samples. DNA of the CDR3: TGTGCCAGCAGCTTATTGTCAGGGGGACAGGGTGCCTACGAGCAGTACTTC. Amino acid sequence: CASSLLSGGQGAYEQYF.